This T cell receptor beta chain was profiled in a study of T-cell reconstitution after alpha-beta-depleted transplantation in children. Study-level points and caveats: Newly produced T cells mostly accounted for T-cell counts and diversity one year post-transplant. Surviving recipient cells, namely T cells and thymic progenitors, were the source of high day-60 TCRbeta diversity in some patients.

Per germline, CDR1 WNHNN and CDR2 SYGVQD (reference sequence). V was pared by 2 bases and J by 6 bases, with 1 base of the junction left unmatched. The CDR3 sequence is 13 residues long. As to this clonotype: What it binds is unknown.

A TCRbeta library incorporating unique molecular identifiers was prepared. TCRdb analysed the PCR reads with MiXCR anew, one entry per CDR3 protein. The sample holds around 25,000 distinct CDR3 sequences, around 17% seen once. V gene TRBV10-1 combines with J gene TRBJ1-5, with 7 bases fitting TRBD1. This sequence originates from a male patient between 2 and 15 years old who had a stem cell transplant for acute lymphoblastic leukemia, so the T cells may come from the graft donor. This specimen was PBMCs, mostly from graft donor cells, taken 60 days after TCRalphabeta/CD19-depleted stem cell transplant. The CDR3 DNA reads TGCGCCAGCAGTGAGAACAGGGGTCAGCCCCAGCATTTT. Encoded protein: CASSENRGQPQHF.